The 24 T cell receptor beta chains presented below share a single source sample, sequenced in a study of shared clonotypes between healthy human individuals. CD45RO-negative, CCR7-positively selected cells formed the naive CD8 fraction, excluding terminally differentiated effector memory CD45RA+ cells. Libraries were prepared by immunoSEQ multiplex PCR; TCRdb keeps only in-frame clonotypes and omits some of them. The sample records fewer than 1 million clones, about 96% being singletons. The sequencing sample was made of naive CD8+ T cells sorted from blood. These receptors all come from a man aged 25 to 40 in good health.

V usage is TRBV27 and J usage is TRBJ2-7; TRBD2 might be the D (6 bases). Trimming pared 2 bases from V and 1 base from J, leaving 12 bases between. Germline CDR1 MNHEY, CDR2 SMNVEV (reference sequence). The CDR3 has 15 residues. CDR3 protein: CASSLGGMGSYEQYF. CDR3 DNA sequence: TGTGCCAGCAGTTTAGGCGGGATGGGGTCCTACGAGCAGTACTTC.

Concerning this clone itself: At the DNA level, this CDR3 is encoded by other sequences in the same sample as well. The chain is built from TRBV7-9 and TRBJ2-5; the match to TRBD2 covers 7 bases. Germline V lookup: CDR1 SEHNR, CDR2 FQNEAQ (reference sequence). The CDR3 is 14 residues long. Trimming removed 1 base from V and 2 bases from J; junction bases left unmatched: 1. The CDR3 DNA follows: TGTGCCAGCAGCTTAGGCGGGGGACAAGAGACCCAGTACTTC. Its translation: CASSLGGGQETQYF.

The chain is built from TRBV7-9 and TRBJ2-5, with TRBD2 as a possible D gene (5 bases). The CDR3 runs 13 residues. Trimming took off 5 bases at V and 5 bases at J, with 12 bases between the two ends. Germline CDR1 reads SEHNR; CDR2 reads FQNEAQ (reference sequence). In DNA form, the CDR3 reads TGTGCCAGCAGCCCCCCCCCGGGGGAGACCCAGTACTTC. Its protein product is CASSPPPGETQYF.

This chain uses TRBV30 with TRBJ2-7; D is undetermined. The CDR3 consists of 15 residues. Trimming pared 4 bases from V and 5 bases from J, leaving 21 bases between. Germline CDR1 is GTSNPN and CDR2 is SVGIG (reference sequence). CDR3 DNA sequence: TGTGCCTGGACACCTCTCAAGTCTTATTCCAACGAGCAGTACTTC. Encoded protein: CAWTPLKSYSNEQYF.

The chain employs TRBV25-1 and TRBJ1-1; 8 bases are shared with TRBD1. V lost 4 bases, J lost 3 bases, and 7 bases stayed unmatched. The CDR3 runs to 15 residues. Looked up from germline, CDR1 is MGHDK and CDR2 is SYGVNS. The CDR3 loop reads CASSAPGGGYTEAFF. The CDR3 coding sequence is TGTGCCAGCAGTGCCCCAGGGGGCGGGTACACTGAAGCTTTCTTT.

The count of this clone is one. The rearrangement joins TRBV5-8 to TRBJ1-1; a weak D match, TRBD1 (5 bases). The CDR3 spans 15 residues. Between the trimmed V and J ends, which lost 1 base and 1 base, there was a span of 11 bases. Germline CDR1 is SGHTS and CDR2 is YDEGEE. CDR3 loop: CASSLRSGANTEAFF. CDR3 nucleotides: TGTGCCAGCAGCTTGCGTTCCGGGGCGAACACTGAAGCTTTCTTT. Looking up the rest from reference TRBV5-8 and TRBJ1-1 gives the full variable domain: EAGVTQSPTHLIKTRGQQATLRCSPISGHTSVYWYQQALGLGLQFLLWYDEGEERNRGNFPPRFSGRQFPNYSSELNVNALELEDSALYLCASSLRSGANTEAFFGQGTRLTVV.

The chain joins TRBV6-1 to TRBJ2-5; TRBD2 matches 9 bases. The germline CDR1 and CDR2 sequences are MNHNS and SASEGT. The CDR3 consists of 15 residues. J gave up 2 bases and V 8 bases, and 9 bases lay outside the gene matches. CDR3 sequence reads: CASPRRLAGQETQYF. As DNA, the CDR3 is TGTGCCAGCCCCCGGAGGCTAGCGGGACAAGAGACCCAGTACTTC.

The chain employs TRBV27 and TRBJ2-1; D gene uncertain. V lost 2 bases, J lost 5 bases, and 7 bases lay in between. Germline assignment: CDR1 MNHEY and CDR2 SMNVEV (reference sequence). The CDR3 has 13 amino acids. CDR3 protein: CASSLGRDNEQFF. The CDR3 nucleotides are TGTGCCAGCAGTTTAGGACGGGACAATGAGCAGTTCTTC.

The chain carries TRBV10-1 and TRBJ2-7, with D unresolved. Germline CDR1 reads WNHNN; CDR2 reads SYGVQD (reference sequence). The length of the CDR3 is 12 residues. V gave up 8 bases and J gave up 0 bases, with 8 bases separating them. Here the CDR3 reads CASSADSYEQYF. As DNA, the CDR3 is TGCGCCAGCTCGGCAGACTCCTACGAGCAGTACTTC.

Worth noting for this clone: At the DNA level, this CDR3 is encoded by other sequences in the same sample as well. The chain uses TRBV7-9 and TRBJ1-1; D unresolved. Germline V gene lookup returns CDR1 SEHNR and CDR2 FQNEAQ (reference sequence). V dropped 1 base and J dropped 2 bases, with 8 bases sitting between them. The CDR3 is 14 amino acids. CDR3 DNA sequence: TGTGCCAGCAGCTTAGTTGGCAGTAACACTGAAGCTTTCTTT. This sequence encodes CASSLVGSNTEAFF. Drawing the rest from reference TRBV7-9 and TRBJ1-1, the complete variable domain is DTGVSQNPRHKITKRGQNVTFRCDPISEHNRLYWYRQTLGQGPEFLTYFQNEAQLEKSRLLSDRFSAERPKGSFSTLEIQRTEQGDSAMYLCASSLVGSNTEAFFGQGTRLTVV.

The chain is built from TRBV10-3 and TRBJ2-5, with D uncertain. The CDR3 loop spans 12 amino acids. The V end lost 0 bases, the J end lost 5 bases, and 4 bases lay between the germline ends. Germline loops: CDR1 ENHRY, CDR2 SYGVKD. In nucleotides, the CDR3 is TGTGCCATCAGTGAGTCACCGGAGACCCAGTACTTC. Protein sequence: CAISESPETQYF.

V usage is TRBV9 and J usage is TRBJ2-3; 14 bases agree with TRBD2. Per the germline V gene, CDR1 is SGDLS and CDR2 is YYNGEE. V was pared by 3 bases and J by 6 bases, with 3 bases of the junction left unmatched. This CDR3 has 15 amino acids. CDR3 in amino acids: CASSGTSGRSDTQYF. CDR3 coding DNA: TGTGCCAGCAGCGGGACTAGCGGGAGGAGTGATACGCAGTATTTT.

V usage is TRBV4-1 and J usage is TRBJ2-7; the D gene is possibly TRBD2 (5 bases). CDR1 is MGHRA, CDR2 YSYEKL, per germline. The CDR3 loop spans 13 amino acids. Trimming removed 1 base at V and 5 bases at J, with 9 bases between. Here the CDR3 reads CASSQVGVNEQYF. The CDR3 bases are TGCGCCAGCAGCCAAGTGGGAGTAAACGAGCAGTACTTC.

The chain links TRBV28 to TRBJ2-2, with 8 bases identical to TRBD2. This CDR3 contains 16 residues. Germline V lookup: CDR1 MDHEN, CDR2 SYDVKM. V was clipped by 4 bases and J by 6 bases; unmatched bases: 10. The CDR3 loop is CASSSPGLASAGELFF. The DNA of the CDR3 is TGTGCCAGCAGTTCCCCCGGACTAGCATCCGCCGGGGAGCTGTTTTTT. Looking up the rest from reference TRBV28 and TRBJ2-2 gives the full variable domain: DVKVTQSSRYLVKRTGEKVFLECVQDMDHENMFWYRQDPGLGLRLIYFSYDVKMKEKGDIPEGYSVSREKKERFSLILESASTNQTSMYLCASSSPGLASAGELFFGEGSRLTVL.

The rearrangement uses TRBV18 and TRBJ2-7; TRBD1 is a possible D gene (5 bases). This CDR3 region has 14 residues. V dropped 0 bases and J dropped 3 bases, with 9 bases sitting between them. Germline values: CDR1 KGHSH, CDR2 LQKENI. CDR3 nucleotide sequence: TGTGCCAGCTCACCACCGGGCAGGGACTACGAGCAGTACTTC. This sequence encodes CASSPPGRDYEQYF.

A note on this clone: In the same sample, other DNA sequences code for this CDR3. The CDR3 sequence is CSASSYTEAFF. The CDR3 DNA follows: TGCAGTGCTAGTAGTTACACTGAAGCTTTCTTT. The genes are TRBV20-1 and TRBJ1-1; D not resolved. Germline V CDR1 and CDR2: DFQATT, SNEGSKA (reference sequence). The CDR3 has 11 amino acids. V lost 3 bases and J lost 3, with 5 bases in between.

This chain uses TRBV6-5 with TRBJ2-2, with no clear D. In germline, CDR1 is MNHEY, CDR2 SVGAGI. The CDR3 is made up of 12 amino acids. Trimming took off 7 bases at V and 2 bases at J, with 5 bases between the two ends. CDR3 protein: CASTRNTGELFF. In DNA form, the CDR3 reads TGTGCCAGCACCAGAAACACCGGGGAGCTGTTTTTT.

In its sample, this clone was seen once. This chain links TRBV11-2 with TRBJ1-1; D is possibly TRBD1 (6 bases). Trimming took off 5 bases at V and 8 bases at J, with 15 bases between the two ends. CDR3 length: 13 amino acids. CDR1 is SGHAT and CDR2 is FQNNGV in the germline V gene. CDR3 loop: CASSNRVGAEAFF. Written as DNA, the CDR3 is TGTGCCAGCAGCAACAGGGTAGGCGCGGAAGCTTTCTTT.

The chain carries TRBV18 and TRBJ2-5; 14 nucleotides line up with TRBD2. Looked up from germline, CDR1 is KGHSH and CDR2 is LQKENI. The CDR3 extends over 18 amino acids. V was clipped by 4 bases and J by 1 base; unmatched bases: 8. CDR3: CASSLPGLAGVSQETQYF. DNA for the CDR3: TGTGCCAGCTCACTACCGGGACTAGCGGGAGTGAGCCAAGAGACCCAGTACTTC.

The sample holds a few counts of this clone. This chain links TRBV9 with TRBJ2-7; a possible D gene is TRBD1 (6 bases). The germline V gene encodes CDR1 SGDLS and CDR2 YYNGEE. V dropped 1 base and J dropped 5 bases, with 16 bases sitting between them. The CDR3 extends over 15 amino acids. This CDR3 reads CASSVHSRGLHEQYF. CDR3 DNA sequence: TGTGCCAGCAGCGTACATTCCAGGGGATTGCACGAGCAGTACTTC.

The CDR3 spells CASRGESGYEQYF. The DNA for the CDR3 is TGCGCCAGCAGGGGCGAGTCTGGTTACGAGCAGTACTTC. J is TRBJ2-7 and V is TRBV5-1; D unclear. The CDR3 length is 13 residues. CDR1 is SGHRS, CDR2 YFSETQ, per germline. The V gene lost 5 bases and the J gene lost 4 bases, with 13 bases spanning the gap.

The gene calls are TRBV7-2 and TRBJ2-7; the D is unclear. The V gene's germline CDR1 is SGHTA and CDR2 FQGNSA. V dropped 4 bases and J dropped 4 bases, with 14 bases sitting between them. The CDR3 has 14 amino acids. This CDR3 reads CASSSRDLSYEQYF. Here the CDR3 DNA reads TGTGCCAGCAGCTCCCGAGACCTCAGTTACGAGCAGTACTTC.

The V and J genes are TRBV9 and TRBJ2-7, with 7 bases lining up with TRBD1. J lost 1 base, V lost 1 base, and 5 bases had no gene match. This CDR3 is built from 15 residues. The V gene's germline CDR1 is SGDLS and CDR2 YYNGEE. The CDR3 nucleotides read TGTGCCAGCAGCGTAACGGGACAGCCTTCCTACGAGCAGTACTTC. It codes for CASSVTGQPSYEQYF.

V and J are TRBV9 and TRBJ2-7; TRBD2 agrees at 10 bases. Germline V CDR1 and CDR2: SGDLS, YYNGEE. This CDR3 is built from 14 residues. Germline trimming cut 2 bases from V and 5 bases from J; bases unmatched to any gene: 4. The CDR3 nucleotides read TGTGCCAGCAGCGTTAGCGGGAGGATCCACGAGCAGTACTTC. It is translated as CASSVSGRIHEQYF.